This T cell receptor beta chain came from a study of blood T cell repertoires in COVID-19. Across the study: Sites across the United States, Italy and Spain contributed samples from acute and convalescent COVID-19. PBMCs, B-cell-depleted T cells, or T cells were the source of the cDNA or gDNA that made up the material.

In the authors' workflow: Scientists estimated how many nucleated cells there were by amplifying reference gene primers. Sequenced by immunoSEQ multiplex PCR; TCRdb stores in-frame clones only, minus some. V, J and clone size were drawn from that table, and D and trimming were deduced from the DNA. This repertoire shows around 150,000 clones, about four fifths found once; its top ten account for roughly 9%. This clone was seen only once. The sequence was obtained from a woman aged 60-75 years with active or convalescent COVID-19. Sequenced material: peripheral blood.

This CDR3 reads CASRRTSGGQETQYF. The CDR3 nucleotides read TGTGCCAGTAGGAGAACTAGCGGGGGCCAAGAGACCCAGTACTTC. V gene TRBV19 combines with J gene TRBJ2-5; 11 nucleotides line up with TRBD2. The CDR3 runs 15 residues. Germline CDR1 LNHDA, CDR2 SQIVND (reference sequence). V lost 6 bases to trimming and J lost 1 base; unmatched junction nucleotides: 4.